The TCR beta chain under discussion was sequenced for a study of OX40 agonist ivuxolimab in advanced cancers. The overall study: Having had anti-PD-1, anti-PD-L1 or anti-CTLA-4 therapy before was allowed, and more than 35% had some.

TCRdb keeps only in-frame clones here, not all; method: immunoSEQ multiplex PCR. The sample carries about 46,000 clones, 88% recorded once. CDR3 length equals 17 residues. V gave up 4 bases and J gave up 4 bases; unmatched junction bases: 9. CDR1 SGHTA and CDR2 FQGNSA come from the germline V gene. Sequenced material: CD4+ or CD8+ T cells sorted from blood, taken in a trial of the OX40 agonist ivuxolimab. The clonotype comes from an adult with an advanced solid tumor such as melanoma, head and neck, liver or kidney cancer. The chain joins TRBV7-2 to TRBJ2-2, with 10 bases identical to TRBD2. The CDR3 DNA reads TGTGCCAGCAGCTACAGATCGGGACTAGCGAGCACCGGGGAGCTGTTTTTT. Protein: CASSYRSGLASTGELFF.